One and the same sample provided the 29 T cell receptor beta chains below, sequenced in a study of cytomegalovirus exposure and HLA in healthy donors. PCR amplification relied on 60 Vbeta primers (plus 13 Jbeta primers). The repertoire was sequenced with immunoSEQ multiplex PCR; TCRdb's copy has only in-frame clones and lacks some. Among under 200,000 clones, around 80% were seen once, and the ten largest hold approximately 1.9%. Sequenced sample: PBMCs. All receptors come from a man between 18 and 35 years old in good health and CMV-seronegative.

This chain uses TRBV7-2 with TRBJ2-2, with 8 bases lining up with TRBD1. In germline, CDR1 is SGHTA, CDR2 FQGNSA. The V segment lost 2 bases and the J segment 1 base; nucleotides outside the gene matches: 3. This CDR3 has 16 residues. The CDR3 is CASSLQGAGNTGELFF. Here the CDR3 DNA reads TGTGCCAGCAGCTTACAGGGGGCCGGGAACACCGGGGAGCTGTTTTTT.

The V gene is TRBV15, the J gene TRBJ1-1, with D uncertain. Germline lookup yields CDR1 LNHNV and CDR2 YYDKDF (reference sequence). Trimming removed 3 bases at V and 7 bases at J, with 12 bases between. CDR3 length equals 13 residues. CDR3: CATSRGGLVEAFF. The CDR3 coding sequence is TGTGCCACCAGCAGGGGCGGGTTAGTTGAAGCTTTCTTT.

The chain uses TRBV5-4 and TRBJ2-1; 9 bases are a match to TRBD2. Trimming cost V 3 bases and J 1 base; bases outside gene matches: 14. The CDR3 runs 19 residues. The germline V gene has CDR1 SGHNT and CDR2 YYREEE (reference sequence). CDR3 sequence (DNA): TGTGCCAGCAGCTCCCTGCGGGGGGGCAGGGGAGGGTCCTACAATGAGCAGTTCTTC. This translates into CASSSLRGGRGGSYNEQFF.

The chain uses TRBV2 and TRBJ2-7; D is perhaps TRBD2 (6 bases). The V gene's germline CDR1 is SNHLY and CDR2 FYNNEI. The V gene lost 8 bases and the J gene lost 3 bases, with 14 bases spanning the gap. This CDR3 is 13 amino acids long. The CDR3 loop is CASRLGVGYEQYF. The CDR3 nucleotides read TGTGCCAGCCGACTAGGGGTAGGCTACGAGCAGTACTTC.

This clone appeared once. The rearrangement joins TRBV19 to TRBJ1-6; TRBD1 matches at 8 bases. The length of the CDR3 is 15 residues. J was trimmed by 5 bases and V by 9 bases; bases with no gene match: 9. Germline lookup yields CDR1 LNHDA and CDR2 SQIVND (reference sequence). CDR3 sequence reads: CASRGPGTDNSPLHF. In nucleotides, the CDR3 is TGTGCCAGCAGGGGGCCCGGGACAGATAATTCACCCCTCCACTTT.

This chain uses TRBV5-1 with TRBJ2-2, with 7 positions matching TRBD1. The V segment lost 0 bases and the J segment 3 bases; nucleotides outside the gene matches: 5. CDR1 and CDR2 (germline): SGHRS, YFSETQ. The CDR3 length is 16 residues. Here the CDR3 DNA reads TGCGCCAGCAGCTTGGCGATTGGACAGGACACCGGGGAGCTGTTTTTT. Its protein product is CASSLAIGQDTGELFF.

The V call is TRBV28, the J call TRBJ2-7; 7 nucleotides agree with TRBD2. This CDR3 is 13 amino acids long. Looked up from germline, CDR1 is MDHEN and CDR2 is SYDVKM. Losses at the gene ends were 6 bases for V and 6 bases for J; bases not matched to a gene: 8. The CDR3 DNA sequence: TGTGCCAGCAGCCCCTCGGCTAGCGGCGAGCAGTACTTC. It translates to CASSPSASGEQYF.

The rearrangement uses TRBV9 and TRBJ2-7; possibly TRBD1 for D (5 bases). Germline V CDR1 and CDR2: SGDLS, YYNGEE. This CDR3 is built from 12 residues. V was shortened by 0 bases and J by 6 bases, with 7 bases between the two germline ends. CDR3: CASSVDRGEQYF. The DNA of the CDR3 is TGTGCCAGCAGCGTAGATAGGGGCGAGCAGTACTTC.

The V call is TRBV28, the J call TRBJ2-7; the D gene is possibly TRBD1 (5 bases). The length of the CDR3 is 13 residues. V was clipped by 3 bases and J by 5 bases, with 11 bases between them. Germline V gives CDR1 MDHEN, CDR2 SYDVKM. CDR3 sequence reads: CASSFFGRDEQYF. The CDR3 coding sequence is TGTGCCAGCAGTTTCTTCGGCAGGGACGAGCAGTACTTC.

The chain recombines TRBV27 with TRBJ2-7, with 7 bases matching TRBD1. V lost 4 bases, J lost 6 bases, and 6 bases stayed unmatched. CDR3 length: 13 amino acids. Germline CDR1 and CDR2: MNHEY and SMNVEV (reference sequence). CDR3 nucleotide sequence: TGTGCCAGCAGTTCCGACAGGGCGGGCGAGCAGTACTTC. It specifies CASSSDRAGEQYF.

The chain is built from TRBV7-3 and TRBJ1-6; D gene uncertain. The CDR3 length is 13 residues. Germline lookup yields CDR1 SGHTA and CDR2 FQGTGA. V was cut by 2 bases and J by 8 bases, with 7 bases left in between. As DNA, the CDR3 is TGTGCCAGCAGCTTAGACTCAGATTCACCCCTCCACTTT. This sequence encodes CASSLDSDSPLHF. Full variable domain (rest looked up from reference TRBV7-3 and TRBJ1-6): GAGVSQTPSNKVTEKGKYVELRCDPISGHTALYWYRQSLGQGPEFLIYFQGTGAADDSGLPNDRFFAVRPEGSVSTLKIQRTERGDSAVYLCASSLDSDSPLHFGNGTRLTVT.

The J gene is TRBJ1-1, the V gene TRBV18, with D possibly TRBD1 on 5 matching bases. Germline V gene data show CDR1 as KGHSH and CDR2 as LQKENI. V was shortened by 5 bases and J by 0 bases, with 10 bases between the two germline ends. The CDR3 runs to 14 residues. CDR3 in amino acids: CASSGASMNTEAFF. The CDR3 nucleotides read TGTGCCAGCTCAGGGGCTTCCATGAACACTGAAGCTTTCTTT.

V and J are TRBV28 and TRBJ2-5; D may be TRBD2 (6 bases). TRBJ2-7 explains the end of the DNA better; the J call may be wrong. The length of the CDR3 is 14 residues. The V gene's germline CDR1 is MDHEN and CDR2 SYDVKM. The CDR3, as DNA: TGTGCCAGCAGATTTCGCCAGGGAGGCTACGAGCAGTACTTC. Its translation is CASRFRQGGYEQYF.

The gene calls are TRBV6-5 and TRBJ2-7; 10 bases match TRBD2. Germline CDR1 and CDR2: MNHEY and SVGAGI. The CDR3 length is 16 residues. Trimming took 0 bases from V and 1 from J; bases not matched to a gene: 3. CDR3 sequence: CASSYSSGGPSYEQYF. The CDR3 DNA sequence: TGTGCCAGCAGTTACTCTAGCGGGGGGCCATCCTACGAGCAGTACTTC.

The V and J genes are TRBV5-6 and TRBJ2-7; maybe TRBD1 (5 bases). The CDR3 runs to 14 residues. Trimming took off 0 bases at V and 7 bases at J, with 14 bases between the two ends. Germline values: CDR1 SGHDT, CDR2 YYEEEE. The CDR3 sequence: CASSLGQGIWEQYF. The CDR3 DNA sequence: TGTGCCAGCAGCTTGGGGCAGGGAATTTGGGAGCAGTACTTC.

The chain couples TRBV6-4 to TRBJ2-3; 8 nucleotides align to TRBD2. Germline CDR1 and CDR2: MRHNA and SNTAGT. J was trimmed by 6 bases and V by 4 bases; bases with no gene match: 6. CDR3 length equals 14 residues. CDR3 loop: CASSAGGHQDTQYF. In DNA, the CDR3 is TGTGCCAGCAGTGCGGGGGGGCACCAGGATACGCAGTATTTT.

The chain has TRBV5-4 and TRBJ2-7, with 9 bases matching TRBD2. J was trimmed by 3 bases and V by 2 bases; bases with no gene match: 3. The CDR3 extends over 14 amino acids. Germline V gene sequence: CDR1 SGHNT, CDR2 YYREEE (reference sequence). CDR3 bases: TGTGCCAGCAGCTTAAGGCGGGAGGGCTACGAGCAGTACTTC. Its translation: CASSLRREGYEQYF.

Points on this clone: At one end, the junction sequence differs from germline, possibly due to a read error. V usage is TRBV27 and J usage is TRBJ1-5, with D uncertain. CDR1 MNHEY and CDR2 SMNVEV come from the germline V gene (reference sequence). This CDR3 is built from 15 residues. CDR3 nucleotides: TGTGCCAGCAGTCTATCGACGGGAAACAATCAGCCCCAGCATTTT. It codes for CASSLSTGNNQPQHF.

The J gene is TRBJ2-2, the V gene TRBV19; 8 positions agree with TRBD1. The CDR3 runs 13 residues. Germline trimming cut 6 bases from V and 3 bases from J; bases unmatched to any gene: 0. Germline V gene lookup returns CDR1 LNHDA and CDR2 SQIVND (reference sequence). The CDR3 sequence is CASRDRDTGELFF. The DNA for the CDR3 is TGTGCCAGTAGGGACAGGGACACCGGGGAGCTGTTTTTT.

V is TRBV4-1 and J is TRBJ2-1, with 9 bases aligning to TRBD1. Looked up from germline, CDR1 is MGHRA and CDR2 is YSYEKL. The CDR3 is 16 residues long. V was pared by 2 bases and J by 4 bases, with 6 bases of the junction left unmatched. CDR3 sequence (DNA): TGCGCCAGCAGCCAACCGACAGGGGGATCTTACAATGAGCAGTTCTTC. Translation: CASSQPTGGSYNEQFF.

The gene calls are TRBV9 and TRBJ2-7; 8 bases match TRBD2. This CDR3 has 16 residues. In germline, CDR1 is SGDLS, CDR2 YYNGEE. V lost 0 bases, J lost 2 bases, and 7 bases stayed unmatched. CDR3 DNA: TGTGCCAGCAGCGTAGGGGGTAGCGGGGCAACCTACGAGCAGTACTTC. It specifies CASSVGGSGATYEQYF.

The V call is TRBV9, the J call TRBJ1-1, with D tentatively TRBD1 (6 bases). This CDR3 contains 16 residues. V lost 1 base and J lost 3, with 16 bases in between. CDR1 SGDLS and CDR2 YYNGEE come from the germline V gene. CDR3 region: CASSVKPGGGDTEAFF. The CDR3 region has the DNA TGTGCCAGCAGCGTAAAGCCCGGAGGGGGGGACACTGAAGCTTTCTTT.

The CDR3 nucleotides read TGTGCCAGCAGTTCCCCCACCGGGACAGGGTTTGAAAAACTGTTTTTT. Protein sequence: CASSSPTGTGFEKLFF. The V call is TRBV28, the J call TRBJ1-4, with 9 bases aligning to TRBD1. V was clipped by 4 bases and J by 7 bases; unmatched bases: 10. The germline V gene has CDR1 MDHEN and CDR2 SYDVKM. The CDR3 is 16 amino acids.

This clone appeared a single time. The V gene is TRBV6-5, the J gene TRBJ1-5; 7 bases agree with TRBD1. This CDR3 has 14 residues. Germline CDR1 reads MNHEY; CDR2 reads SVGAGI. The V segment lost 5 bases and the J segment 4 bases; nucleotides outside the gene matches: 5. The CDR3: CASSINRGNQPQHF. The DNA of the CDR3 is TGTGCCAGCAGTATCAACAGGGGTAATCAGCCCCAGCATTTT.

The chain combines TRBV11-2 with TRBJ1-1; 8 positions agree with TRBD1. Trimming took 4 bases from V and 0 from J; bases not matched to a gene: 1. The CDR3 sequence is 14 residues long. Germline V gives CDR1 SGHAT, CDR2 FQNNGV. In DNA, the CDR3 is TGTGCCAGCAGCTGGACAGGGCTGAACACTGAAGCTTTCTTT. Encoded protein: CASSWTGLNTEAFF.

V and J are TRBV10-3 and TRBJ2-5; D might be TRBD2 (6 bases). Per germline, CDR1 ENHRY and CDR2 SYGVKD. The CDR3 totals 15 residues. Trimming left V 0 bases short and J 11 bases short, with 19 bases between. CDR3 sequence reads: CAISESAPTRREQYF. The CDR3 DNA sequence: TGTGCCATCAGTGAGTCGGCCCCCACTAGGAGGGAGCAGTACTTC.

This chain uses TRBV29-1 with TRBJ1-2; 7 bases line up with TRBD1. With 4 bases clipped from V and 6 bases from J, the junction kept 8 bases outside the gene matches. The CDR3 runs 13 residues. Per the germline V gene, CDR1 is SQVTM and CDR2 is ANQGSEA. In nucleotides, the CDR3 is TGCAGCGTTGTACCTGGAACAGGGGATGGCTACACCTTC. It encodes CSVVPGTGDGYTF. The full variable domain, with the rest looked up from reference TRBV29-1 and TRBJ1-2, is SAVISQKPSRDICQRGTSLTIQCQVDSQVTMMFWYRQQPGQSLTLIATANQGSEATYESGFVIDKFPISRPNLTFSTLTVSNMSPEDSSIYLCSVVPGTGDGYTFGSGTRLTVV.

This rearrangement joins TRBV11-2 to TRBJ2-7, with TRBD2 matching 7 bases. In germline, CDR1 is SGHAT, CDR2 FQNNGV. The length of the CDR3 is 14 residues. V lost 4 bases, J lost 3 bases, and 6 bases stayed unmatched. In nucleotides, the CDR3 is TGTGCCAGCAGCTCCCGGGACTACCTCTACGAGCAGTACTTC. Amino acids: CASSSRDYLYEQYF.

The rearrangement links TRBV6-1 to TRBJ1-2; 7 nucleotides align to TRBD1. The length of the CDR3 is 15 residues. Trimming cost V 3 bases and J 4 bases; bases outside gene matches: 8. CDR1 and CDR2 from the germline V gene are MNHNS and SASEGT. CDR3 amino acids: CASSEEGQRFYGYTF. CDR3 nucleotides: TGTGCCAGCAGTGAGGAGGGACAGAGATTCTATGGCTACACCTTC.